One and the same sample provided the 32 T cell receptor beta chains below, sequenced in a study of blood T cell repertoires in COVID-19. Only in-frame clones appear in the TCRdb table, and some are missing; sequencing was by immunoSEQ multiplex PCR. This sample carries roughly 290,000 clones, roughly 90% of them seen once, and the ten largest clones take around 1.7%. The source material was PBMCs or T cells enriched from blood (not recorded which). The receptor set was obtained from a woman younger than 30 with acute COVID-19.

The chain has TRBV19 and TRBJ2-2; perhaps TRBD2 as D (5 bases). Trimming removed 9 bases from V and 4 bases from J, with 27 bases in between. This CDR3 has 18 residues. Germline V gene sequence: CDR1 LNHDA, CDR2 SQIVND (reference sequence). The CDR3 coding sequence is TGTGCCAGCCTAGCCGCGGACTTCTTCCTCAAGGGCACCGGGGAGCTGTTTTTT. This translates into CASLAADFFLKGTGELFF.

The chain has TRBV6-5 and TRBJ2-7; 7 bases are shared with TRBD2. CDR3 size: 16 residues. The V gene's germline CDR1 is MNHEY and CDR2 SVGAGI. Trimming took 2 bases from V and 3 from J; bases not matched to a gene: 10. The CDR3 loop reads CASSYRPPSGYYEQYF. For the CDR3, the DNA is TGTGCCAGCAGTTACCGTCCGCCTAGCGGTTACTACGAGCAGTACTTC.

The rearrangement uses TRBV28 and TRBJ2-7; 9 bases line up with TRBD1. Germline V lookup: CDR1 MDHEN, CDR2 SYDVKM. The CDR3 length is 14 residues. J gave up 1 base and V 7 bases, and 5 bases lay outside the gene matches. CDR3 sequence: CASTPGQGSYEQYF. The CDR3 region has the DNA TGTGCCAGCACCCCGGGACAGGGTTCCTACGAGCAGTACTTC.

The rearrangement links TRBV7-9 to TRBJ2-1, with 7 bases that match TRBD2. This CDR3 comprises 17 residues. The germline gives CDR1 SEHNR, CDR2 FQNEAQ (reference sequence). The V gene end was trimmed by 0 bases and the J gene end by 4 bases; junction bases not matched to a gene: 9. The CDR3 region has the DNA TGTGCCAGCAGCTTAGCCGAGTCGGGGGAGGGTTACAATGAGCAGTTCTTC. The encoded protein is CASSLAESGEGYNEQFF. Filled out from reference TRBV7-9 and TRBJ2-1, the complete variable domain reads DTGVSQNPRHKITKRGQNVTFRCDPISEHNRLYWYRQTLGQGPEFLTYFQNEAQLEKSRLLSDRFSAERPKGSFSTLEIQRTEQGDSAMYLCASSLAESGEGYNEQFFGPGTRLTVL.

This sequence joins TRBV15 and TRBJ2-1, with 11 bases identical to TRBD1. The V segment lost 3 bases and the J segment 6 bases; nucleotides outside the gene matches: 1. This CDR3 has 14 residues. Germline V lookup: CDR1 LNHNV, CDR2 YYDKDF (reference sequence). In DNA form, the CDR3 reads TGTGCCACCAGCAGGGGACAGGGGGGCAATGAGCAGTTCTTC. This sequence encodes CATSRGQGGNEQFF.

This chain links TRBV5-1 with TRBJ2-3; D is unresolved. The CDR3 covers 14 residues. Germline values: CDR1 SGHRS, CDR2 YFSETQ. V shed 0 bases and J shed 6 bases, with 11 bases lying between them. CDR3 loop: CASSLAVGRDTQYF. The DNA of the CDR3 is TGCGCCAGCAGCTTGGCGGTGGGCCGGGATACGCAGTATTTT.

V usage is TRBV4-1 and J usage is TRBJ2-7, with D perhaps matching TRBD1 (6 bases). V lost 1 base, J lost 6 bases, and 10 bases lay in between. CDR3 size: 13 residues. Germline CDR1 MGHRA, CDR2 YSYEKL. CDR3 sequence reads: CASSQGTGLEQYF. The CDR3 DNA reads as TGCGCCAGCAGCCAAGGAACAGGGCTCGAGCAGTACTTC.

This chain connects TRBV11-2 to TRBJ2-1, with D unclear. The CDR3 has 14 amino acids. The V gene lost 0 bases and the J gene lost 8 bases, with 11 bases spanning the gap. Germline V gene lookup returns CDR1 SGHAT and CDR2 FQNNGV. The CDR3 nucleotides read TGTGCCAGCAGCTTAGAGTCTAGTCTCTATGAGCAGTTCTTC. Its translation: CASSLESSLYEQFF. The full variable domain, rest sourced from reference TRBV11-2 and TRBJ2-1, is EAGVAQSPRYKIIEKRQSVAFWCNPISGHATLYWYQQILGQGPKLLIQFQNNGVVDDSQLPKDRFSAERLKGVDSTLKIQPAKLEDSAVYLCASSLESSLYEQFFGPGTRLTVL.

The CDR3 is CASSLGQETEAFF. The CDR3 DNA sequence: TGTGCCAGCAGCTTAGGCCAAGAGACTGAAGCTTTCTTT. V gene TRBV7-8 combines with J gene TRBJ1-1, with no clear D. Trimming left V 1 base short and J 5 bases short, with 8 bases between. Germline CDR1 SGHVS, CDR2 FQNEAQ. The CDR3 spans 13 residues.

The chain combines TRBV29-1 with TRBJ2-1; 7 nucleotides match TRBD2. Looked up from germline, CDR1 is SQVTM and CDR2 is ANQGSEA. The ends lost 7 bases at V and 4 bases at J; junction bases unmatched: 16. The CDR3 is 16 amino acids. Written as DNA, the CDR3 is TGCAGCGGTTCCTCAAGGAGGGGAGGGATTTACAATGAGCAGTTCTTC. It is translated as CSGSSRRGGIYNEQFF.

The rearrangement links TRBV30 to TRBJ1-2; 7 bases line up with TRBD1. Per germline, CDR1 GTSNPN and CDR2 SVGIG (reference sequence). The CDR3 runs 14 residues. With 2 bases clipped from V and 4 bases from J, the junction kept 7 bases outside the gene matches. The CDR3 is CAWSLQGNVYGYTF. CDR3 coding DNA: TGTGCCTGGAGTCTACAGGGGAACGTCTATGGCTACACCTTC.

V is TRBV19 and J is TRBJ2-1; 8 nucleotides agree with TRBD2. Germline trimming cut 5 bases from V and 1 base from J; bases unmatched to any gene: 4. The CDR3 totals 15 residues. Germline CDR1 and CDR2: LNHDA and SQIVND (reference sequence). CDR3 loop: CASSFIAGSYNEQFF. The CDR3 DNA sequence: TGTGCCAGTAGTTTTATAGCGGGATCCTACAATGAGCAGTTCTTC.

This chain joins TRBV20-1 and TRBJ1-5; D ambiguous. V dropped 3 bases and J dropped 4 bases, with 13 bases sitting between them. Germline CDR1 is DFQATT and CDR2 is SNEGSKA (reference sequence). The CDR3 consists of 14 residues. In nucleotides, the CDR3 is TGCAGTGCTAGTAGCGGGCAGATTAATCAGCCCCAGCATTTT. As protein: CSASSGQINQPQHF.

The J gene is TRBJ1-2, the V gene TRBV9; a possible D gene is TRBD1 (6 bases). Germline V gene sequence: CDR1 SGDLS, CDR2 YYNGEE. The CDR3 totals 15 residues. Trimming cost V 0 bases and J 5 bases, with 14 bases left between them. CDR3 nucleotide sequence: TGTGCCAGCAGCGTAGACTATGAGGGGGGGTATGGCTACACCTTC. Residues: CASSVDYEGGYGYTF.

This chain connects TRBV15 to TRBJ2-1; 7 bases align to TRBD2. The CDR3 extends over 17 amino acids. The ends lost 3 bases at V and 4 bases at J; junction bases unmatched: 12. From germline, CDR1 is LNHNV and CDR2 YYDKDF (reference sequence). The CDR3 sequence: CATSRSGITEKYNEQFF. CDR3 in DNA: TGTGCCACCAGCAGGAGCGGGATCACCGAAAAATACAATGAGCAGTTCTTC.

This rearrangement joins TRBV28 to TRBJ1-4; TRBD1 matches at 8 bases. J lost 5 bases, V lost 5 bases, and 4 bases had no gene match. The CDR3 runs to 14 residues. CDR1 is MDHEN, CDR2 SYDVKM, per germline. The CDR3 is CASSDGTGNEKLFF. In DNA form, the CDR3 reads TGTGCCAGCAGTGACGGGACAGGAAATGAAAAACTGTTTTTT.

The rearrangement links TRBV6-2 or TRBV6-3 to TRBJ1-3; maybe TRBD1 (5 bases). The CDR3 length is 15 residues. Per the germline V gene, CDR1 is MNHEY and CDR2 is SVGEGT. V gave up 4 bases and J gave up 4 bases, with 14 bases separating them. The CDR3 sequence is CASSSPTNRGNTIYF. The CDR3 nucleotides read TGTGCCAGCAGTTCCCCCACGAACAGGGGAAACACCATATATTTT.

Regarding this clone: Other DNA sequences of this sample code for an identical CDR3. The V call is TRBV18, the J call TRBJ2-7; 11 bases fit TRBD2. The CDR3 runs 15 residues. V lost 2 bases, J lost 3 bases, and 3 bases stayed unmatched. CDR1 is KGHSH, CDR2 LQKENI, per germline. CDR3 protein: CASSPRTSGSYEQYF. CDR3 coding DNA: TGTGCCAGCTCACCAAGAACTAGCGGGAGCTACGAGCAGTACTTC.

The count of this clone is one. CDR3 region: CAISSLSYEQYF. Written as DNA, the CDR3 is TGTGCCATATCCTCCCTCAGTTACGAGCAGTACTTC. V usage is TRBV10-3 and J usage is TRBJ2-7; no reliable D call. CDR1 and CDR2 (germline): ENHRY, SYGVKD. Trimming left V 9 bases short and J 4 bases short, with 13 bases between. The CDR3 sequence is 12 residues long.

The CDR3 spells CAISEWTDEQYF. CDR3 DNA: TGTGCCATCAGTGAGTGGACAGACGAGCAGTACTTC. This rearrangement joins TRBV10-3 to TRBJ2-7; D may be TRBD1 (6 bases). Germline values: CDR1 ENHRY, CDR2 SYGVKD. Trimming pared 1 base from V and 5 bases from J, leaving 6 bases between. The CDR3 is made up of 12 amino acids.

Regarding this clone: The sample carries other DNA sequences with the same CDR3. J is TRBJ2-3 and V is TRBV7-9; no definite D call. Trimming left V 3 bases short and J 1 base short, with 5 bases between. Germline lookup yields CDR1 SEHNR and CDR2 FQNEAQ (reference sequence). The CDR3 length is 13 residues. The CDR3 nucleotides read TGTGCCAGCAGCTTCAGCGGCACAGATACGCAGTATTTT. This sequence encodes CASSFSGTDTQYF.

This clone was recorded once. This sequence joins TRBV23-1 and TRBJ2-5; 15 bases agree with TRBD2. TRBV23-1 is an open reading frame, and its role is uncertain. The CDR3 runs to 17 residues. V shed 4 bases, J shed 3 bases, and the junction held 6 bases outside the gene matches. The CDR3 DNA sequence: TGCGCCAGCAGTCGTGGACTAGCGGGAGGGATTAAAGAGACCCAGTACTTC. Protein product: CASSRGLAGGIKETQYF.

The V and J genes are TRBV19 and TRBJ2-7; TRBD1 agrees at 10 bases. The CDR3 runs to 16 residues. Germline CDR1 LNHDA, CDR2 SQIVND (reference sequence). Losses at the gene ends were 6 bases for V and 1 base for J; bases not matched to a gene: 9. Written as DNA, the CDR3 is TGTGCCAGTAGCCAGCGGACAGGGGGGCCTTCCTACGAGCAGTACTTC. Translating gives CASSQRTGGPSYEQYF.

This sequence joins TRBV21-1 and TRBJ2-1; the table's TRBD2 call for D was not verified on the DNA. TRBV21-1 is noted as a pseudogene. The CDR3 totals 14 residues. CDR3 protein: CASERTSTDNEQFF. CDR3 DNA: TGTGCCAGCGAAAGAACTAGCACTGACAATGAGCAGTTCTTC.

The chain employs TRBV7-8 and TRBJ1-5, with 7 bases matching TRBD1. This CDR3 comprises 13 residues. Germline CDR1 SGHVS, CDR2 FQNEAQ. After removal of 6 bases from V and 2 bases from J, the junction contained 1 base not matched to a gene. In nucleotides, the CDR3 is TGTGCCAGCAGAGACAGGGGCAATCAGCCCCAGCATTTT. Protein: CASRDRGNQPQHF.

The chain employs TRBV30 and TRBJ2-1; D is possibly TRBD2 (5 bases). V lost 1 base and J 0 bases, leaving 13 bases between the germline ends. Germline CDR1 reads GTSNPN; CDR2 reads SVGIG (reference sequence). The CDR3 loop spans 16 amino acids. In nucleotides, the CDR3 is TGTGCCTGGAGTGGGCGGGCGGGTAGCTCCTACAATGAGCAGTTCTTC. This codes for CAWSGRAGSSYNEQFF.

This sequence joins TRBV28 and TRBJ2-3; 11 nucleotides agree with TRBD2. CDR1 MDHEN and CDR2 SYDVKM come from the germline V gene. CDR3 length: 17 residues. J lost 2 bases, V lost 4 bases, and 8 bases had no gene match. CDR3 DNA sequence: TGTGCCAGCAGTTCCCCCCTACTAGCGGGAGCCACAGATACGCAGTATTTT. It translates to CASSSPLLAGATDTQYF. Full variable domain (outside the CDR3, taken from reference TRBV28 and TRBJ2-3): DVKVTQSSRYLVKRTGEKVFLECVQDMDHENMFWYRQDPGLGLRLIYFSYDVKMKEKGDIPEGYSVSREKKERFSLILESASTNQTSMYLCASSSPLLAGATDTQYFGPGTRLTVL.

The CDR3 DNA follows: TGTGCCAGCAGCCAAGCTGGGGGGGGAAGGTTAATAGTCAACACCGGGGAGCTGTTTTTT. The encoded protein is CASSQAGGGRLIVNTGELFF. The gene calls are TRBV4-2 and TRBJ2-2, with TRBD2 matching 7 bases. With V trimmed by 1 base and J by 2 bases, 16 bases remained unmatched. The CDR3 extends over 20 amino acids. Germline CDR1 reads LGHNA; CDR2 reads YNFKEQ.

The chain employs TRBV6-5 and TRBJ1-3; maybe TRBD1 (5 bases). Germline values: CDR1 MNHEY, CDR2 SVGAGI. Trimming pared 0 bases from V and 1 base from J, leaving 10 bases between. This CDR3 is built from 16 residues. This CDR3 reads CASSYSKTASGNTIYF. CDR3 bases: TGTGCCAGCAGTTACTCAAAGACAGCGTCTGGAAACACCATATATTTT.

The genes are TRBV27 and TRBJ1-1; 7 bases match TRBD1. The CDR3 runs to 13 residues. Per germline, CDR1 MNHEY and CDR2 SMNVEV (reference sequence). V was clipped by 5 bases and J by 3 bases; unmatched bases: 3. CDR3 sequence: CASSIQGYTEAFF. The CDR3 DNA follows: TGTGCCAGCAGTATACAGGGGTACACTGAAGCTTTCTTT.

This chain links TRBV5-1 with TRBJ1-1; 7 bases align to TRBD1. Germline trimming cut 3 bases from V and 2 bases from J; bases unmatched to any gene: 4. Looked up from germline, CDR1 is SGHRS and CDR2 is YFSETQ. The CDR3 is made up of 14 amino acids. CDR3 nucleotide sequence: TGCGCCAGCAGCTCTCGACAGGGCAACACTGAAGCTTTCTTT. It yields the protein CASSSRQGNTEAFF.

The rearrangement joins TRBV19 to TRBJ2-4; D is unclear. CDR1 LNHDA and CDR2 SQIVND come from the germline V gene (reference sequence). Trimming shortened V by 5 bases and J by 0 bases, and 5 bases separated the two germline ends. The CDR3 totals 13 residues. CDR3 bases: TGTGCCAGTAGTTCCCTAGCCAAAAACATTCAGTACTTC. Encoded protein: CASSSLAKNIQYF.